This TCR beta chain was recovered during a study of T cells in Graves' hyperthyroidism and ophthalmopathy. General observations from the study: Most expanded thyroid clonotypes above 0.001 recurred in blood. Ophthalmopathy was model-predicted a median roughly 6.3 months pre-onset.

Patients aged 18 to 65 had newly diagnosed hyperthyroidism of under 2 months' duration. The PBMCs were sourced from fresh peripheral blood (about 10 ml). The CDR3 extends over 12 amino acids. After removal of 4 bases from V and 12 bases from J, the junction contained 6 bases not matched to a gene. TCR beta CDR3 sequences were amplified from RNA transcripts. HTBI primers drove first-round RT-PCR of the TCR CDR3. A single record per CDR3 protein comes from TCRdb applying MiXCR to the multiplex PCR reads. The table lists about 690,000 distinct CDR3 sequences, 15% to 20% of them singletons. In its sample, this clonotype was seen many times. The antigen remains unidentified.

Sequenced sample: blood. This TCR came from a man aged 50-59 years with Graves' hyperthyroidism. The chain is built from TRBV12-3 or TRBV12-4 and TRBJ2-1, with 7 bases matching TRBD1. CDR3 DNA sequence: TGTGCCAGCAGTTCGACAGGGATGGGGCAGTTCTTC. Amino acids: CASSSTGMGQFF.